This T cell receptor (beta chain) was profiled in a study of CD8+CD57+ T cells in acquired aplastic anemia. CD8+CD57+ cell expansion, shown by flow cytometry, had occurred in the patients selected for sequencing. The use of genomic DNA as template underpinned the TCR beta VDJ and CDR3 profiling. TCRdb analysed the reads with MiXCR anew, one entry per CDR3 protein. The table has about 95,000 distinct CDR3 sequences, around 70% seen once. The junction had 3 bases not matched to a gene; V was cut back by 4 bases and J by 3 bases. CDR1 is KGHDR, CDR2 SFDVKD, per germline. This CDR3 is built from 14 residues.

This receptor was taken from a human donor with aplastic anemia. The specimen was sorted CD4+, CD8+, or CD8+CD57+ T cells (not recorded which) from PBMCs. This rearrangement joins TRBV24-1 to TRBJ1-2; 8 bases agree with TRBD1. The CDR3 coding sequence is TGTGCCACCAGTGACTACAGGGGGGACTATGGCTACACCTTC. This codes for CATSDYRGDYGYTF.